Detailed here is one TCR beta chain. Antigen unknown. An end of the junction does not agree with germline; a read error may underlie this. A modified ARM-PCR protocol with three rounds of nested PCR amplified TCRbeta. One entry per CDR3 protein, called by TCRdb with MiXCR from the multiplex PCR reads. This sample has some 120,000 distinct CDR3 sequences, with approximately 66% found just once. The record originates from a study of tumor and adjacent non-tumor tissue in lung cancer. On the study more broadly: There were approximately twelve adenocarcinoma, a couple of squamous cell carcinoma and 1 small cell lung cancer cases. Stage I to III disease affected over nine men and roughly 5 women aged about 31 to 80.

The template was RNA from unsorted bulk tissue. Study results and caveats: Significantly higher TCR diversity was found in tumor than normal lung. Top 100 clones took a larger repertoire share in normal lung.

Germline values: CDR1 MGHRA, CDR2 YSYEKL. This CDR3 region has 15 residues. Source material: lung tumor tissue. This TCR came from a man aged 25 to 45 with non-small cell lung cancer. The rearrangement joins TRBV4-1 to TRBJ2-1, with 7 bases aligning to TRBD1. This chain's CDR3 is CAGSQDQGDGNEQFF. CDR3 coding DNA: TGCGCCGGCAGCCAAGATCAGGGGGACGGCAATGAGCAGTTCTTC.